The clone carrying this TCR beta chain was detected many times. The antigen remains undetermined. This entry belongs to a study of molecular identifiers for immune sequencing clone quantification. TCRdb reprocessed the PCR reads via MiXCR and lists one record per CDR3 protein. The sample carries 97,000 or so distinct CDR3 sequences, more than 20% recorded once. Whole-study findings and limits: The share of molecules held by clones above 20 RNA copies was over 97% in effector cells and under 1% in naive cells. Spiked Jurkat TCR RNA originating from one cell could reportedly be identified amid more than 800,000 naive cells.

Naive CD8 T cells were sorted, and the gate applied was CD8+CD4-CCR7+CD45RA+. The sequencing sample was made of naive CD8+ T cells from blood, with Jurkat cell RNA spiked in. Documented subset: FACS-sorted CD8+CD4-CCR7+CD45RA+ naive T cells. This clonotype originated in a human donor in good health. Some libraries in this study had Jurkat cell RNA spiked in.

The CDR3 loop reads CASSVSIGSQETQYF. CDR3 DNA sequence: TGTGCCAGCAGCGTGAGTATTGGGTCCCAAGAGACCCAGTACTTC. V and J are TRBV11-2 and TRBJ2-5, with D uncertain. Germline CDR1 reads SGHAT; CDR2 reads FQNNGV. Trimming removed 5 bases at V and 1 base at J, with 14 bases between. This CDR3 region has 15 residues.